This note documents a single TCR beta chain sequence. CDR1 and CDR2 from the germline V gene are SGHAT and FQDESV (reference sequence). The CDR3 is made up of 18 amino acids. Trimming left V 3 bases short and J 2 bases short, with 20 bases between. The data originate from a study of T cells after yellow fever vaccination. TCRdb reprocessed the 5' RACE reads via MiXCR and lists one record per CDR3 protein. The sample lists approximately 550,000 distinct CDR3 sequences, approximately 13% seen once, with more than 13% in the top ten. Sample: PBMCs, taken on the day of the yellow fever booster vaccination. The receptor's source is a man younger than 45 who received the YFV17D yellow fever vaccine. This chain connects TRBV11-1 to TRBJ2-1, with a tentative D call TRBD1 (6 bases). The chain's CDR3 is CASSFSQGIASPYNEQFF. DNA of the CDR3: TGTGCCAGCAGCTTCTCACAGGGTATAGCGTCCCCCTACAATGAGCAGTTCTTC.